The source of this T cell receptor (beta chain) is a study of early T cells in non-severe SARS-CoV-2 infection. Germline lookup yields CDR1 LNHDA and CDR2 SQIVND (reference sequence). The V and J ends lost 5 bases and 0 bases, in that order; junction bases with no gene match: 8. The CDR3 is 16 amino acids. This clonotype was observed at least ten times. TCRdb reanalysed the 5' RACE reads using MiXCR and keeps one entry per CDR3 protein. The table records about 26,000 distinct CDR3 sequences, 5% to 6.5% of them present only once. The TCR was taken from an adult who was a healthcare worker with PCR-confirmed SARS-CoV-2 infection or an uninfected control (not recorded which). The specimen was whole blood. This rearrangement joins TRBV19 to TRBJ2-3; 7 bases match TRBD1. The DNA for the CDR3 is TGTGCCAGTAGTTCACGAGGGGGCTTTAGCACAGATACGCAGTATTTT. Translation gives CASSSRGGFSTDTQYF.